The source of this TCR beta chain is a study of blood T cells in healthy people across ages. CDR1 and CDR2 (germline): SEHNR, FQNEAQ (reference sequence). The CDR3 runs to 14 residues. V lost 5 bases and J 3 bases, leaving 13 bases between the germline ends. Study-level findings and limits: Both higher diversity and more naive CD4+ cells marked long-lived donors when set against aged donors. As age increased, TCR beta diversity per million T cells fell in a roughly linear fashion.

In regard to this clonotype: Its antigen is unknown.

A second PCR of 7 to 11 cycles used a sample-barcoded 5' primer and a J-beta primer mix. Tagging of each cDNA molecule was performed by a template-switch adaptor with 12 random nucleotides. Each sample provided no less than 3 million CDR3-containing paired-end reads. TCRdb used MiXCR to reprocess the 5' RACE reads, holding one entry per CDR3 protein. The sample holds approximately 770,000 distinct CDR3 sequences, about three fifths seen once. The sequenced material came from blood. The V gene is TRBV7-9, the J gene TRBJ1-1; tentatively, D is TRBD1 (6 bases). The sequence came from a man aged 30 to 39 in good health. The CDR3 reads CASSLAGVDTEAFF. CDR3 nucleotides: TGTGCCAGCAGCCTGGCAGGGGTCGACACTGAAGCTTTCTTT.